A single sample is the source of the 32 T cell receptor beta chains below, sequenced in a study of blood T cells in healthy people across ages. A J-beta primer mix and a sample-barcoded 5' primer were used in a second PCR of about 7 to 12 cycles. Via MiXCR, TCRdb re-called the 5' RACE reads, giving one row per CDR3 protein. The sample holds about 640,000 distinct CDR3 sequences, roughly three fifths seen once. What was sequenced was blood. Receptors originate from a man aged 60 to 75 in good health.

The V and J genes are TRBV7-3 and TRBJ2-1; either TRBD1 or TRBD2 may supply D (5 bases each). The germline V and J ends were trimmed by 5 bases and 6 bases, with 14 bases remaining between them. The CDR3 is made up of 14 amino acids. Germline V gene lookup returns CDR1 SGHTA and CDR2 FQGTGA. The CDR3 bases are TGTGCCAGCAGCCCAATGGGACGATCCAATGAGCAGTTCTTC. As protein: CASSPMGRSNEQFF.

This clonotype is a singleton in its sample. The chain combines TRBV12-3 or TRBV12-4 with TRBJ2-7; 8 nucleotides align to TRBD1. V dropped 3 bases and J dropped 1; count of bases not matched to a gene: 2. The CDR3 loop spans 14 amino acids. CDR3 sequence reads: CASSFRDRSYEQYF. The CDR3 DNA is TGTGCCAGCAGTTTCAGGGACAGGTCCTACGAGCAGTACTTC.

The gene calls are TRBV12-3 or TRBV12-4 and TRBJ2-1, with 9 positions matching TRBD2. The CDR3 is made up of 15 amino acids. Trimming cost V 10 bases and J 2 bases; bases outside gene matches: 9. For the CDR3, the DNA is TGTGCCACCCTCGGGAGCGGGGGGCCCTACAATGAGCAGTTCTTC. It specifies CATLGSGGPYNEQFF.

This clonotype was counted many times. The V and J genes are TRBV28 and TRBJ2-5; weak D call: TRBD2 (5 bases). The V end lost 2 bases, the J end lost 6 bases, and 10 bases lay between the germline ends. The CDR3 is made up of 13 amino acids. Germline V gives CDR1 MDHEN, CDR2 SYDVKM. CDR3 residues: CASSLGVGKTQYF. CDR3 nucleotides: TGTGCCAGCAGTTTAGGAGTCGGGAAGACCCAGTACTTC.

This clonotype was observed a handful of times. This sequence joins TRBV3-1 and TRBJ1-2; D perhaps matches TRBD1 (6 bases). This CDR3 region has 15 residues. In germline, CDR1 is LGHDT, CDR2 YNNKEL (reference sequence). V dropped 0 bases and J dropped 4 bases, with 12 bases sitting between them. The CDR3 region is CASSQEFAGAYGYTF. CDR3 sequence (DNA): TGTGCCAGCAGCCAAGAATTTGCAGGGGCCTATGGCTACACCTTC.

The rearrangement links TRBV4-2 to TRBJ2-3; the match to TRBD2 covers 9 bases. The germline CDR1 and CDR2 sequences are LGHNA and YNFKEQ. V shed 0 bases, J shed 5 bases, and the junction held 3 bases outside the gene matches. The CDR3 is 15 residues long. CDR3 protein: CASSQELAGQDTQYF. The CDR3 DNA sequence: TGTGCCAGCAGCCAAGAGCTAGCGGGGCAAGATACGCAGTATTTT.

The chain uses TRBV20-1 and TRBJ2-5, with D hard to call. With 5 bases removed from V and 1 base from J, the gap between germline ends came to 8 bases. The length of the CDR3 is 12 residues. Looked up from germline, CDR1 is DFQATT and CDR2 is SNEGSKA (reference sequence). Here the CDR3 reads CSAPMPQETQYF. CDR3 DNA: TGCAGTGCTCCGATGCCCCAAGAGACCCAGTACTTC.

The chain has TRBV27 and TRBJ2-7; 7 bases are shared with TRBD1. Germline loops: CDR1 MNHEY, CDR2 SMNVEV (reference sequence). V gave up 5 bases and J gave up 3 bases; unmatched junction bases: 7. This CDR3 has 14 amino acids. CDR3 residues: CASSVARDSYEQYF. DNA for the CDR3: TGTGCCAGCAGTGTGGCCCGGGACAGCTACGAGCAGTACTTC.

The chain couples TRBV2 to TRBJ1-4; D gene unclear. Germline lookup yields CDR1 SNHLY and CDR2 FYNNEI. This CDR3 has 14 amino acids. V was shortened by 6 bases and J by 1 base, with 9 bases between the two germline ends. Here the CDR3 reads CASRARVTNEKLFF. In DNA, the CDR3 is TGTGCCAGCAGGGCAAGAGTAACTAATGAAAAACTGTTTTTT.

The J gene is TRBJ2-6, the V gene TRBV5-1; 7 bases align to TRBD1. Germline loops: CDR1 SGHRS, CDR2 YFSETQ. The CDR3 runs 16 residues. The CDR3 protein is CASISGQSSGANVLTF. The CDR3 region has the DNA TGCGCTTCGATATCGGGACAGAGCTCTGGGGCCAACGTCCTGACTTTC.

The chain carries TRBV20-1 and TRBJ1-2, with 9 bases identical to TRBD1. The germline V gene has CDR1 DFQATT and CDR2 SNEGSKA (reference sequence). This CDR3 has 14 amino acids. Unmatched junction bases numbered 2, after V lost 1 base and J lost 2 bases. This CDR3 reads CSARAGQGNYGYTF. CDR3 sequence (DNA): TGCAGTGCTAGAGCGGGACAGGGAAACTATGGCTACACCTTC.

The CDR3 nucleotides are TGTGCCAGCAGCACCAGACTAGCGGGGGCAACAGATACGCAGTATTTT. It yields the protein CASSTRLAGATDTQYF. This sequence joins TRBV7-2 and TRBJ2-3; 12 bases map to TRBD2. Germline CDR1 is SGHTA and CDR2 is FQGNSA. There are 16 residues in the CDR3. The V segment lost 5 bases and the J segment 3 bases; nucleotides outside the gene matches: 6.

With regard to this clonotype: This may be a read error, as it is one base from a much larger clone. The chain uses TRBV29-1 and TRBJ2-7; D gene ambiguous. Germline CDR1 reads SQVTM; CDR2 reads ANQGSEA. The CDR3 covers 13 residues. With 7 bases removed from V and 5 bases from J, the gap between germline ends came to 18 bases. CDR3 in amino acids: CSEVQGSLDEQYF. The CDR3 region has the DNA TGCAGCGAAGTCCAAGGCAGCCTCGACGAGCAGTACTTC.

The chain carries TRBV20-1 and TRBJ1-1, with no clear D. This CDR3 is built from 13 residues. CDR1 is DFQATT, CDR2 SNEGSKA, per germline (reference sequence). V shed 3 bases and J shed 5 bases, with 13 bases lying between them. The CDR3 sequence: CSASPGRSTEAFF. The CDR3 DNA reads TGCAGTGCTAGTCCGGGGAGAAGTACTGAAGCTTTCTTT.

V and J are TRBV12-3 or TRBV12-4 and TRBJ2-1; 9 bases line up with TRBD2. The CDR3 loop spans 14 amino acids. The V segment lost 3 bases and the J segment 6 bases; nucleotides outside the gene matches: 3. The CDR3 spells CASSFLAGVNEQFF. The DNA of the CDR3 is TGTGCCAGCAGTTTTTTAGCGGGGGTCAATGAGCAGTTCTTC.

This chain uses TRBV11-1 with TRBJ2-6; 7 bases agree with TRBD1. Trimming cost V 2 bases and J 0 bases; bases outside gene matches: 7. From germline, CDR1 is SGHAT and CDR2 FQDESV (reference sequence). The CDR3 covers 18 residues. The CDR3 nucleotides are TGTGCCAGCAGCTTATTCGGGACAGTCAACTCTGGGGCCAACGTCCTGACTTTC. Translation: CASSLFGTVNSGANVLTF.

There are a few counts of this clonotype. This chain joins TRBV6-5 and TRBJ2-7; possibly TRBD1 or TRBD2 for D (5 bases each). The V end was cut by 8 bases, the J end by 6 bases, with 17 bases between. The germline CDR1 and CDR2 sequences are MNHEY and SVGAGI. The CDR3 consists of 13 residues. The DNA for the CDR3 is TGTGCCAGCCGCCGGGCAGGGAGCTTCGAGCAGTACTTC. Its protein is CASRRAGSFEQYF.

This clonotype was detected only once. The chain joins TRBV6-5 to TRBJ1-3; D might be TRBD1 (5 bases). This CDR3 has 18 amino acids. Looked up from germline, CDR1 is MNHEY and CDR2 is SVGAGI. V lost 0 bases and J lost 2, with 17 bases in between. The CDR3 region is CASSYSIWGSRPGNTIYF. For the CDR3, the DNA is TGTGCCAGCAGTTACTCGATCTGGGGGTCAAGGCCTGGAAACACCATATATTTT.

The gene calls are TRBV20-1 and TRBJ2-1; D is tentatively TRBD1 or TRBD2 (5 bases each). CDR1 is DFQATT, CDR2 SNEGSKA, per germline (reference sequence). There are 13 residues in the CDR3. Between the trimmed V and J ends, which lost 1 base and 5 bases, there was a span of 9 bases. CDR3 sequence (DNA): TGCAGTGCTAGAGTGGGACCTAACAATGAGCAGTTCTTC. It is translated as CSARVGPNNEQFF.

The V gene is TRBV2, the J gene TRBJ2-6; D ambiguous. Germline V gene lookup returns CDR1 SNHLY and CDR2 FYNNEI. This CDR3 spans 16 amino acids. The germline V and J ends were trimmed by 1 base and 4 bases, with 11 bases remaining between them. For the CDR3, the DNA is TGTGCCAGCAGTGAAGGCAGGCGCTCAGGGGCCAACGTCCTGACTTTC. It is translated as CASSEGRRSGANVLTF.

This chain uses TRBV20-1 with TRBJ2-5; 8 positions match TRBD2. V trimming: 0 bases; J trimming: 5 bases; junction bases outside the gene matches: 8. The CDR3 extends over 15 amino acids. Germline CDR1 is DFQATT and CDR2 is SNEGSKA (reference sequence). The CDR3 region has the DNA TGCAGTGCTAGAGATGAGATGCGGGGGGACGAGACCCAGTACTTC. Residues: CSARDEMRGDETQYF.

The J gene is TRBJ1-2, the V gene TRBV20-1; weak D call: TRBD1 (6 bases). In germline, CDR1 is DFQATT, CDR2 SNEGSKA (reference sequence). The germline V and J ends were trimmed by 4 bases and 2 bases, with 11 bases remaining between them. This CDR3 is built from 13 residues. As DNA, the CDR3 is TGCAGTGCTACCGGCGGACAGAACTATGGCTACACCTTC. This codes for CSATGGQNYGYTF.

V and J are TRBV7-2 and TRBJ2-5; TRBD2 matches at 9 bases. The CDR3 spans 15 residues. Germline-derived CDR1 and CDR2 are SGHTA and FQGNSA. V lost 5 bases and J lost 5; bases outside the gene matches: 9. The DNA of the CDR3 is TGTGCCAGCAGCCCAGACGGGACTAGCATGGAGACCCAGTACTTC. Residues: CASSPDGTSMETQYF.

The CDR3 sequence: CASSPRTGEVRETQYF. As DNA, the CDR3 is TGTGCCAGCAGTCCGAGGACAGGGGAGGTGCGGGAGACCCAGTACTTC. This chain joins TRBV28 and TRBJ2-7; TRBD1 matches 9 bases. The J call is doubtful: the DNA matches TRBJ2-5 better. The CDR3 runs 16 residues. Germline V gives CDR1 MDHEN, CDR2 SYDVKM.

V and J are TRBV7-9 and TRBJ2-1; tentatively, D is TRBD1 (6 bases). Germline CDR1 reads SEHNR; CDR2 reads FQNEAQ (reference sequence). V lost 6 bases to trimming and J lost 7 bases, with 16 bases between them. The CDR3 covers 14 residues. The CDR3, as DNA: TGTGCCAGCAGAATCGACAGGACTGGAAATGAGCAGTTCTTC. Translation: CASRIDRTGNEQFF.

This clonotype has ten or more counts. The chain couples TRBV25-1 to TRBJ1-1; tentatively, D is TRBD1 (6 bases). V shed 5 bases and J shed 3 bases, with 10 bases lying between them. The germline V gene encodes CDR1 MGHDK and CDR2 SYGVNS. This CDR3 is 13 amino acids long. CDR3 amino acids: CASSRGGYTEAFF. The CDR3 bases are TGTGCCAGCAGTCGAGGGGGTTACACTGAAGCTTTCTTT. Combining the CDR3 with reference TRBV25-1 and TRBJ1-1 gives the whole variable domain EADIYQTPRYLVIGTGKKITLECSQTMGHDKMYWYQQDPGMELHLIHYSYGVNSTEKGDLSSESTVSRIRTEHFPLTLESARPSHTSQYLCASSRGGYTEAFFGQGTRLTVV.

This clonotype showed up just a few times. The chain combines TRBV28 with TRBJ2-1; unclear D gene. The V gene lost 1 base and the J gene lost 10 bases, with 17 bases spanning the gap. Germline loops: CDR1 MDHEN, CDR2 SYDVKM. CDR3 length equals 15 residues. The CDR3 reads CASSLYSSSSWEQFF. As DNA, the CDR3 is TGTGCCAGCAGTTTATACAGCAGTTCCTCGTGGGAGCAGTTCTTC.

The V gene is TRBV6-6, the J gene TRBJ2-7, with D hard to call. Germline V gene data show CDR1 as MNHNY and CDR2 as SVGAGI (reference sequence). Between the trimmed V and J ends, which lost 0 bases and 2 bases, there was a span of 11 bases. This CDR3 has 15 residues. This CDR3 is CASSYSPAQTYEQYF. The CDR3 bases are TGTGCCAGCAGTTACTCCCCGGCACAGACCTACGAGCAGTACTTC.

The DNA for the CDR3 is TGCGCCAGCAGCCCCGACAGTCACCAAGAGACCCAGTACTTC. This encodes CASSPDSHQETQYF. The V gene is TRBV5-1, the J gene TRBJ2-4, with a tentative D call TRBD1 (5 bases). The J call may be wrong; the DNA end is better matched by TRBJ2-5. Germline values: CDR1 SGHRS, CDR2 YFSETQ. The CDR3 totals 14 residues.

This sequence joins TRBV6-1 and TRBJ2-3; TRBD2 matches at 10 bases. Per the germline V gene, CDR1 is MNHNS and CDR2 is SASEGT. Germline trimming cut 0 bases from V and 6 bases from J; bases unmatched to any gene: 6. The CDR3 runs to 16 residues. CDR3 DNA sequence: TGTGCCAGCAGTGAAGCGCGAGCGGGGGGGCAGGATACGCAGTATTTT. It encodes CASSEARAGGQDTQYF.

The chain links TRBV29-1 to TRBJ2-2; D is uncertain. CDR3 length equals 12 residues. Trimming stripped 4 bases from V and 5 bases from J, with 8 bases between. From germline, CDR1 is SQVTM and CDR2 ANQGSEA. The CDR3 DNA sequence: TGCAGCGTTGTTTGGGGAACCGGGGAGCTGTTTTTT. Its translation: CSVVWGTGELFF.

This clonotype was counted a few times. The gene calls are TRBV20-1 and TRBJ2-5; TRBD1 agrees at 7 bases. Germline CDR1 reads DFQATT; CDR2 reads SNEGSKA (reference sequence). The length of the CDR3 is 14 residues. The CDR3 region is CSSNGLTGQETQYF. The CDR3 DNA is TGCAGCTCTAACGGATTGACAGGGCAAGAGACCCAGTACTTC.